This passage covers 24 T cell receptor beta chains from one sample sequenced in a study of PD-L1 blockade in urothelial cancer. Time point defined: peripheral blood 6 weeks after treatment start. TCRdb's copy holds only in-frame clones and misses some; the assay was immunoSEQ multiplex PCR. The data contain about 41,000 clones, 80% to 90% of them singletons. Sequencing was performed on PBMCs, taken around atezolizumab (anti-PD-L1) treatment. These receptors all stem from a man in his 70s with urothelial cancer.

The chain uses TRBV28 and TRBJ2-5, with 7 positions matching TRBD1. The V and J ends lost 3 bases and 4 bases, in that order; junction bases with no gene match: 8. The CDR3 spans 15 residues. Germline V gene sequence: CDR1 MDHEN, CDR2 SYDVKM. CDR3 residues: CASSLQGQGVETQYF. The DNA for the CDR3 is TGTGCCAGCAGTTTGCAGGGGCAGGGGGTAGAGACCCAGTACTTC.

The chain uses TRBV5-1 and TRBJ1-4; no reliable D call. The V gene's germline CDR1 is SGHRS and CDR2 YFSETQ. This CDR3 comprises 14 residues. Trimming took 4 bases from V and 4 from J, leaving 11 bases between them. This CDR3 reads CASSRLGLNEKLFF. The DNA for the CDR3 is TGCGCCAGCAGCCGCCTGGGCCTTAATGAAAAACTGTTTTTT.

This chain connects TRBV28 to TRBJ2-7; D not certain. CDR1 is MDHEN and CDR2 is SYDVKM in the germline V gene. This CDR3 is 13 amino acids long. Trimming pared 2 bases from V and 3 bases from J, leaving 8 bases between. The CDR3 spells CASSLTESYEQYF. The CDR3 DNA sequence: TGTGCCAGCAGTTTAACAGAAAGCTACGAGCAGTACTTC. Combining the CDR3 with reference TRBV28 and TRBJ2-7 gives the whole variable domain DVKVTQSSRYLVKRTGEKVFLECVQDMDHENMFWYRQDPGLGLRLIYFSYDVKMKEKGDIPEGYSVSREKKERFSLILESASTNQTSMYLCASSLTESYEQYFGPGTRLTVT.

This clone was seen once. J is TRBJ2-7 and V is TRBV2; 14 nucleotides match TRBD2. CDR1 is SNHLY and CDR2 is FYNNEI in the germline V gene. V shed 3 bases, J shed 6 bases, and the junction held 4 bases outside the gene matches. The CDR3 totals 15 residues. The CDR3 spells CASSEGLAGVGEQYF. CDR3 in DNA: TGTGCCAGCAGTGAGGGACTAGCGGGAGTTGGCGAGCAGTACTTC.

This clone was seen a handful of times. The chain links TRBV19 to TRBJ2-6; D perhaps matches TRBD1 (5 bases). V lost 5 bases, J lost 2 bases, and 7 bases lay in between. This CDR3 is 14 amino acids long. CDR1 LNHDA and CDR2 SQIVND come from the germline V gene (reference sequence). CDR3 DNA: TGTGCCAGTAGTCCAGGGACTGGGGCCAACGTCCTGACTTTC. Protein: CASSPGTGANVLTF.

This chain links TRBV19 with TRBJ2-3; 8 bases align to TRBD2. The CDR3 runs to 15 residues. Looked up from germline, CDR1 is LNHDA and CDR2 is SQIVND (reference sequence). V lost 3 bases to trimming and J lost 7 bases; unmatched junction nucleotides: 9. The CDR3 loop is CASSIVAGSRNTQYF. The CDR3 region has the DNA TGTGCCAGTAGTATCGTAGCGGGATCCAGGAATACGCAGTATTTT.

CDR3 loop: CASSIDTEVTDTQYF. The CDR3 nucleotides read TGTGCCAGTAGTATAGACACGGAGGTCACAGATACGCAGTATTTT. The chain carries TRBV19 and TRBJ2-3, with a tentative D call TRBD2 (5 bases). CDR1 is LNHDA and CDR2 is SQIVND in the germline V gene (reference sequence). Trimming pared 0 bases from V and 2 bases from J, leaving 9 bases between. CDR3 length: 15 residues.

The J gene is TRBJ2-3, the V gene TRBV27; 8 bases map to TRBD1. The CDR3 has 17 amino acids. Trimming cost V 3 bases and J 0 bases; bases outside gene matches: 8. CDR1 is MNHEY, CDR2 SMNVEV, per germline (reference sequence). Written as DNA, the CDR3 is TGTGCCAGCAGTTTTCCCCGGGACAGGCTTAGCACAGATACGCAGTATTTT. Protein: CASSFPRDRLSTDTQYF.

This chain connects TRBV7-2 to TRBJ2-7, with TRBD2 matching 11 bases. The germline V gene has CDR1 SGHTA and CDR2 FQGNSA. The CDR3 runs 13 residues. The J segment lost 7 bases and the V segment lost 5 bases, leaving 4 bases of the junction unmatched. The CDR3 here is CASSPGTSGEQYF. The CDR3 nucleotides read TGTGCCAGCAGCCCCGGGACTAGCGGAGAGCAGTACTTC.

The V and J genes are TRBV5-5 and TRBJ1-5, with TRBD1 matching 8 bases. This CDR3 contains 15 residues. The germline gives CDR1 SGHKS, CDR2 YYEKEE (reference sequence). V lost 4 bases and J lost 3; bases outside the gene matches: 6. The CDR3 is CASSVGQGLNQPQHF. The CDR3 DNA follows: TGTGCCAGCAGCGTCGGACAGGGCCTCAATCAGCCCCAGCATTTT.

This clone was recorded a few times. Written as DNA, the CDR3 is TGCGCCAGCAGCCAAATCGGACAGGGAGCTTCGGACGTCCTGACTTTC. Amino acids: CASSQIGQGASDVLTF. This chain joins TRBV4-1 and TRBJ2-6; 8 bases map to TRBD1. Germline lookup yields CDR1 MGHRA and CDR2 YSYEKL. V dropped 2 bases and J dropped 11; count of bases not matched to a gene: 11. The CDR3 covers 16 residues.

V is TRBV5-1 and J is TRBJ2-3, with 7 bases aligning to TRBD2. Germline CDR1 and CDR2: SGHRS and YFSETQ. This CDR3 region has 15 residues. After removal of 0 bases from V and 6 bases from J, the junction contained 7 bases not matched to a gene. The CDR3 spells CASSLEGGVGDTQYF. The CDR3 nucleotides read TGCGCCAGCAGCTTGGAGGGAGGGGTCGGGGATACGCAGTATTTT.

This chain links TRBV7-6 with TRBJ2-7, with D perhaps matching TRBD1 (6 bases). The germline V gene has CDR1 SGHVS and CDR2 FNYEAQ. The CDR3 runs to 15 residues. The germline V and J ends were trimmed by 1 base and 1 base, with 11 bases remaining between them. CDR3 nucleotide sequence: TGTGCCAGCAGCTTAGATGCAGGGGTTTCCTACGAGCAGTACTTC. Amino acids: CASSLDAGVSYEQYF. Full variable domain (outside the CDR3, taken from reference TRBV7-6 and TRBJ2-7): GAGVSQSPRYKVTKRGQDVALRCDPISGHVSLYWYRQALGQGPEFLTYFNYEAQQDKSGLPNDRFSAERPEGSISTLTIQRTEQRDSAMYRCASSLDAGVSYEQYFGPGTRLTVT.

In this sample, this clone turned up once. The chain has TRBV6-1 and TRBJ1-1; no definite D call. Germline CDR1 MNHNS, CDR2 SASEGT. The CDR3 runs 16 residues. V lost 0 bases and J 1 base, leaving 12 bases between the germline ends. The CDR3 sequence: CASSEARSVPNTEAFF. The CDR3 nucleotides read TGTGCCAGCAGTGAAGCCCGGTCCGTGCCGAACACTGAAGCTTTCTTT.

V and J are TRBV27 and TRBJ1-2; a possible D gene is TRBD1 (6 bases). The CDR3 contains 14 residues. Germline values: CDR1 MNHEY, CDR2 SMNVEV (reference sequence). Trimming left V 8 bases short and J 5 bases short, with 18 bases between. The CDR3 region has the DNA TGTGCCAGCCGATTACAAAGAGGGGGTTATGGCTACACCTTC. The encoded protein is CASRLQRGGYGYTF.

This clone was picked up a small number of times. This chain uses TRBV7-9 with TRBJ2-1; D is perhaps TRBD2 (7 bases). Germline V CDR1 and CDR2: SEHNR, FQNEAQ (reference sequence). Trimming pared 1 base from V and 8 bases from J, leaving 12 bases between. The CDR3 is 14 residues long. DNA of the CDR3: TGTGCCAGCAGCTTAGGCACGGGGGGCGATGAGCAGTTCTTC. Translation: CASSLGTGGDEQFF.

In its sample, this clone was seen a few times. CDR3 bases: TGCGCCAGCAGGGGAGGGGACACTGAAGCTTTCTTT. Protein sequence: CASRGGDTEAFF. V usage is TRBV5-1 and J usage is TRBJ1-1; perhaps TRBD1 as D (5 bases). The CDR3 length is 12 residues. Germline CDR1 is SGHRS and CDR2 is YFSETQ. Trimming took 5 bases from V and 3 from J, leaving 8 bases between them.

The CDR3, as DNA: TGTGCCAGCAGCTGGGGCCATTTCCGGGACATCTCTAGCACAGATACGCAGTATTTT. Protein: CASSWGHFRDISSTDTQYF. V and J are TRBV11-2 and TRBJ2-3, with a weak D call TRBD1 (6 bases). From germline, CDR1 is SGHAT and CDR2 FQNNGV. Trimming removed 4 bases from V and 0 bases from J, with 23 bases in between. The CDR3 loop spans 19 amino acids. The full variable domain, with the rest looked up from reference TRBV11-2 and TRBJ2-3, is EAGVAQSPRYKIIEKRQSVAFWCNPISGHATLYWYQQILGQGPKLLIQFQNNGVVDDSQLPKDRFSAERLKGVDSTLKIQPAKLEDSAVYLCASSWGHFRDISSTDTQYFGPGTRLTVL.

The V call is TRBV6-1, the J call TRBJ2-2; D is ambiguous. The CDR3 is 15 amino acids. Germline V CDR1 and CDR2: MNHNS, SASEGT. Trimming removed 4 bases at V and 4 bases at J, with 13 bases between. Here the CDR3 reads CASSVLGSGTGELFF. CDR3 nucleotides: TGTGCCAGCAGTGTCCTCGGGTCGGGCACCGGGGAGCTGTTTTTT.

The CDR3 nucleotides are TGTGCCAGCTCACCAGGCGGACAGGGGTCAAATCAGCCCCAGCATTTT. Residues: CASSPGGQGSNQPQHF. The chain employs TRBV18 and TRBJ1-5; 9 bases match TRBD1. The CDR3 length is 16 residues. Trimming removed 2 bases from V and 4 bases from J; junction bases left unmatched: 6. Germline lookup yields CDR1 KGHSH and CDR2 LQKENI.

The chain carries TRBV14 and TRBJ2-7; TRBD2 matches 12 bases. CDR1 is SGHDN, CDR2 FVKESK, per germline. The ends lost 4 bases at V and 7 bases at J; junction bases unmatched: 8. The CDR3 runs 15 residues. CDR3 amino acids: CASSPRLAGDEEQYF. In DNA form, the CDR3 reads TGTGCCAGCAGCCCCAGACTAGCGGGAGATGAAGAGCAGTACTTC. Together with reference TRBV14 and TRBJ2-7, the CDR3 gives the full variable domain: EAGVTQFPSHSVIEKGQTVTLRCDPISGHDNLYWYRRVMGKEIKFLLHFVKESKQDESGMPNNRFLAERTGGTYSTLKVQPAELEDSGVYFCASSPRLAGDEEQYFGPGTRLTVT.

V usage is TRBV6-5 and J usage is TRBJ1-3; D gene uncertain. Trimming removed 2 bases at V and 2 bases at J, with 7 bases between. The length of the CDR3 is 14 residues. Germline CDR1 is MNHEY and CDR2 is SVGAGI. CDR3 amino acids: CASSYTETGNTIYF. CDR3 nucleotide sequence: TGTGCCAGCAGTTACACTGAGACTGGAAACACCATATATTTT.

The V gene is TRBV2, the J gene TRBJ2-7; tentatively, D is TRBD2 (6 bases). This CDR3 spans 12 amino acids. CDR1 SNHLY and CDR2 FYNNEI come from the germline V gene. The V end was cut by 4 bases, the J end by 5 bases, with 9 bases between. CDR3 loop: CASSVGGNEQYF. CDR3 nucleotides: TGTGCCAGCAGTGTTGGCGGGAACGAGCAGTACTTC.

The rearrangement links TRBV20-1 to TRBJ1-1, with unresolved D. The V gene lost 4 bases and the J gene lost 2 bases, with 5 bases spanning the gap. From germline, CDR1 is DFQATT and CDR2 SNEGSKA (reference sequence). CDR3 size: 11 residues. In DNA, the CDR3 is TGCAGTGCTACAAAAAACACTGAAGCTTTCTTT. Residues: CSATKNTEAFF.